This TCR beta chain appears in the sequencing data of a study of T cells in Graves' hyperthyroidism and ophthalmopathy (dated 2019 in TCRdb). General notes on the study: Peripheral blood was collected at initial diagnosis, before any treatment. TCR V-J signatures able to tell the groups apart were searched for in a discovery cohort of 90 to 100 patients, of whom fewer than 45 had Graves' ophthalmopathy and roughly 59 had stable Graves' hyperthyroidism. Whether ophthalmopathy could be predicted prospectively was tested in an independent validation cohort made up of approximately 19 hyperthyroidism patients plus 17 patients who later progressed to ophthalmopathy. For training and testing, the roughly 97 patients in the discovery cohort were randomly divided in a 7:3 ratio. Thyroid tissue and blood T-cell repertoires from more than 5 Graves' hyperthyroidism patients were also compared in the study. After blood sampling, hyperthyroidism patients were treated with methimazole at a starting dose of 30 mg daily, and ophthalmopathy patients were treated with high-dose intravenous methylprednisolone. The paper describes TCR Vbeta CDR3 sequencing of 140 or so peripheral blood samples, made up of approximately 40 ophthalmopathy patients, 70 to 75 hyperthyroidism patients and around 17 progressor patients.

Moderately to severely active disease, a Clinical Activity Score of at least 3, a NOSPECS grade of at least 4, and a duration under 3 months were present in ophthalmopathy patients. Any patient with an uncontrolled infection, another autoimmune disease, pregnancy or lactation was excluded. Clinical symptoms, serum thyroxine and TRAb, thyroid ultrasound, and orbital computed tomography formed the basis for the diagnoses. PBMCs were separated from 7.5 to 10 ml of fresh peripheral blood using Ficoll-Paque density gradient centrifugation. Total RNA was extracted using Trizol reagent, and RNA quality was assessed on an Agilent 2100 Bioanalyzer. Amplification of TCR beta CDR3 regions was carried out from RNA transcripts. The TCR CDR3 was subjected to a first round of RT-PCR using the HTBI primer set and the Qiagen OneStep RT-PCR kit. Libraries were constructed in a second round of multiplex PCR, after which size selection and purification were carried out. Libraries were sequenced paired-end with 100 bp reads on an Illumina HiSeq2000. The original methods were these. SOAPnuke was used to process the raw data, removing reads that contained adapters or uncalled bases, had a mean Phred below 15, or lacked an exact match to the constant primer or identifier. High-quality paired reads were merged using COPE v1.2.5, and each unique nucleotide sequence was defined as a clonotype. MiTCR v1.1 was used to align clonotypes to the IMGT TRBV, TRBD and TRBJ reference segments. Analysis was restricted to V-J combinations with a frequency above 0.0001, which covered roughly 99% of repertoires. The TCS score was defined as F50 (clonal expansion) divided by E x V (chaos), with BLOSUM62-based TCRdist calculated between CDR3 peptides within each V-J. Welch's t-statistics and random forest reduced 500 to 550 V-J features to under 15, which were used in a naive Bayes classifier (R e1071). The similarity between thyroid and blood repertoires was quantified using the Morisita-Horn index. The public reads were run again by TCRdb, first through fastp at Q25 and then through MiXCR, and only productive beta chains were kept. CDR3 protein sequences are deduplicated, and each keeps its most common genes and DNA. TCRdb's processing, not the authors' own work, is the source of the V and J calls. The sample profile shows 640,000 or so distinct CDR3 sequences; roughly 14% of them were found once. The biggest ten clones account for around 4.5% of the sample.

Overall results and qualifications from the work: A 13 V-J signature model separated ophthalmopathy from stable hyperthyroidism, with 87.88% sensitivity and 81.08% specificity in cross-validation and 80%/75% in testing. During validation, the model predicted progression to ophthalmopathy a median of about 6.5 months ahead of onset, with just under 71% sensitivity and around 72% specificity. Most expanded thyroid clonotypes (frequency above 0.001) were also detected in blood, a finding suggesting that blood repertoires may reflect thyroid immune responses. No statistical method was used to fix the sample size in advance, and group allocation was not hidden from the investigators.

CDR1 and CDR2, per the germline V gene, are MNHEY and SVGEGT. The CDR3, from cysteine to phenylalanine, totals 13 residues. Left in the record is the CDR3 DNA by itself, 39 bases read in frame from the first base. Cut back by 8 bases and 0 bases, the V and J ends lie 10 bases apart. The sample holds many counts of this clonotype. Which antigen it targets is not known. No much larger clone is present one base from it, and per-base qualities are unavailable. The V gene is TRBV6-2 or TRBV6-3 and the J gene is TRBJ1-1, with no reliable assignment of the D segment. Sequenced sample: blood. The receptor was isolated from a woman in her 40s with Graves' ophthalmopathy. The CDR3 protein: CASGTPVNTEAFF. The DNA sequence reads TGTGCCAGCGGCACACCGGTGAACACTGAAGCTTTCTTT.